These 32 T cell receptor beta chains were all obtained from the same sample, sequenced in a study of blood T cell repertoires in COVID-19. Data came from immunoSEQ multiplex PCR; TCRdb stores just in-frame clones and leaves some out. The table records 270,000 or so clones, 70% to 90% of them present only once. Sequencing was performed on PBMCs or T cells enriched from blood (not recorded which). The receptors were gathered from a woman between 40 and 50 years old with acute COVID-19.

V gene TRBV24-1 combines with J gene TRBJ2-1; D is ambiguous. The CDR3 is 16 amino acids. Trimming removed 4 bases from V and 0 bases from J, with 12 bases in between. The germline V gene has CDR1 KGHDR and CDR2 SFDVKD. CDR3 loop: CATSDFSSSSYNEQFF. The CDR3 region has the DNA TGTGCCACCAGTGACTTTAGCTCGAGCTCCTACAATGAGCAGTTCTTC.

The V call is TRBV19, the J call TRBJ1-6; D gene unclear. Looked up from germline, CDR1 is LNHDA and CDR2 is SQIVND (reference sequence). Trimming took 0 bases from V and 10 from J, leaving 16 bases between them. This CDR3 is 16 amino acids long. The CDR3 loop reads CASSIEGIRVRSPLHF. The CDR3 DNA follows: TGTGCCAGTAGTATAGAAGGTATCCGGGTAAGATCACCCCTCCACTTT.

The chain is built from TRBV5-1 and TRBJ2-4, with D tentatively TRBD2 (5 bases). Between the trimmed V and J ends, which lost 4 bases and 0 bases, there was a span of 14 bases. The germline V gene encodes CDR1 SGHRS and CDR2 YFSETQ. This CDR3 comprises 16 residues. DNA for the CDR3: TGCGCCAGCAGCATTGGGGAGACGGTAGCCAAAAACATTCAGTACTTC. It is translated as CASSIGETVAKNIQYF. Together with reference TRBV5-1 and TRBJ2-4, the CDR3 gives the full variable domain: KAGVTQTPRYLIKTRGQQVTLSCSPISGHRSVSWYQQTPGQGLQFLFEYFSETQRNKGNFPGRFSGRQFSNSRSEMNVSTLELGDSALYLCASSIGETVAKNIQYFGAGTRLSVL.

The rearrangement links TRBV28 to TRBJ2-5; 14 bases agree with TRBD2. V trimming: 5 bases; J trimming: 5 bases; junction bases outside the gene matches: 13. This CDR3 spans 18 amino acids. Germline CDR1 is MDHEN and CDR2 is SYDVKM. CDR3 amino acids: CASSRSGTSGSLWETQYF. Here the CDR3 DNA reads TGTGCCAGCAGTCGGTCCGGGACTAGCGGGAGTCTATGGGAGACCCAGTACTTC.

The V and J genes are TRBV10-3 and TRBJ2-7, with 8 bases lining up with TRBD1. The germline gives CDR1 ENHRY, CDR2 SYGVKD. The J segment lost 2 bases and the V segment lost 6 bases, leaving 9 bases of the junction unmatched. CDR3 size: 15 residues. For the CDR3, the DNA is TGTGCCATCAGCAGTGGGCAGGGGGCCACCTACGAGCAGTACGTC. Its translation: CAISSGQGATYEQYV.

This chain links TRBV24-1 with TRBJ1-2; D unresolved. Trimming took 3 bases from V and 3 from J, leaving 13 bases between them. The CDR3 has 15 residues. Germline CDR1 and CDR2: KGHDR and SFDVKD. Written as DNA, the CDR3 is TGTGCCACCAGTGATCCGAAGGGAGGCGACTATGGCTACACCTTC. This translates into CATSDPKGGDYGYTF.

The V and J genes are TRBV7-3 and TRBJ2-7; TRBD1 might be the D (6 bases). The CDR3 sequence is 14 residues long. V was shortened by 5 bases and J by 0 bases, with 11 bases between the two germline ends. The V gene's germline CDR1 is SGHTA and CDR2 FQGTGA. CDR3 loop: CASSRTGSSYEQYF. CDR3 DNA: TGTGCCAGCAGCAGAACAGGGAGCTCCTACGAGCAGTACTTC.

This chain connects TRBV7-9 to TRBJ2-2; D is perhaps TRBD2 (7 bases). Per the germline V gene, CDR1 is SEHNR and CDR2 is FQNEAQ (reference sequence). V was shortened by 5 bases and J by 3 bases, with 19 bases between the two germline ends. This CDR3 is built from 17 residues. CDR3 sequence reads: CASSPGLFGGHTGELFF. CDR3 sequence (DNA): TGTGCCAGCAGCCCAGGCCTATTCGGGGGGCACACCGGGGAGCTGTTTTTT.

The DNA for the CDR3 is TGTGCCAGCAGTTCCCAGGGGGACGAGCAGTACGTC. Translated, it gives CASSSQGDEQYV. This chain connects TRBV6-5 to TRBJ2-7, with 7 nucleotides matching TRBD1. The CDR3 runs 12 residues. V gave up 4 bases and J gave up 5 bases; unmatched junction bases: 2. Germline V lookup: CDR1 MNHEY, CDR2 SVGAGI.

This clone has more than one count but fewer than ten. The chain combines TRBV3-1 (or the pseudogene TRBV3-2) with TRBJ2-1; D is uncertain. The germline gives CDR1 LGHDT, CDR2 YNNKEL (reference sequence). The CDR3 runs 13 residues. Trimming stripped 5 bases from V and 8 bases from J, with 13 bases between. This CDR3 is CASSVIPSDEQFF. In DNA, the CDR3 is TGTGCCAGCAGCGTTATACCGAGCGATGAGCAGTTCTTC.

This chain connects TRBV30 to TRBJ1-5; D unclear. Between the trimmed V and J ends, which lost 0 bases and 6 bases, there was a span of 18 bases. The CDR3 spans 16 residues. In germline, CDR1 is GTSNPN, CDR2 SVGIG (reference sequence). The CDR3 DNA follows: TGTGCCTGGAGTGTATCCAAGTTGGAGCTTGTTCAGCCCCAGCATTTT. Translation gives CAWSVSKLELVQPQHF.

The chain combines TRBV7-6 with TRBJ1-1; no reliable D call. Germline V gene sequence: CDR1 SGHVS, CDR2 FNYEAQ. Trimming took 4 bases from V and 0 from J, leaving 6 bases between them. This CDR3 has 13 residues. CDR3 sequence (DNA): TGTGCCAGCAGCTCAAATTTGAACACTGAAGCTTTCTTT. It translates to CASSSNLNTEAFF. The variable domain in full, with the rest retrieved from reference TRBV7-6 and TRBJ1-1, is GAGVSQSPRYKVTKRGQDVALRCDPISGHVSLYWYRQALGQGPEFLTYFNYEAQQDKSGLPNDRFSAERPEGSISTLTIQRTEQRDSAMYRCASSSNLNTEAFFGQGTRLTVV.

This clone was observed a single time. The chain is built from TRBV28 and TRBJ1-6, with 8 bases identical to TRBD1. The J segment lost 7 bases and the V segment lost 6 bases, leaving 11 bases of the junction unmatched. The CDR3 contains 16 residues. The germline CDR1 and CDR2 sequences are MDHEN and SYDVKM. The CDR3: CASRLGTGQANSPLHF. CDR3 sequence (DNA): TGTGCCAGCAGATTAGGCACGGGACAGGCAAATTCACCCCTCCACTTT. Based on the CDR3 plus reference TRBV28 and TRBJ1-6, the full variable domain is DVKVTQSSRYLVKRTGEKVFLECVQDMDHENMFWYRQDPGLGLRLIYFSYDVKMKEKGDIPEGYSVSREKKERFSLILESASTNQTSMYLCASRLGTGQANSPLHFGNGTRLTVT.

For the CDR3, the DNA is TGTGCCACCAGTGATGTTACCGGGACAGCCCCCACCGGGGAGCTGTTTTTT. It specifies CATSDVTGTAPTGELFF. The chain links TRBV24-1 to TRBJ2-2, with 7 bases that match TRBD1. From germline, CDR1 is KGHDR and CDR2 SFDVKD. The V gene end was trimmed by 3 bases and the J gene end by 4 bases; junction bases not matched to a gene: 10. The CDR3 runs to 17 residues.

The gene calls are TRBV16 and TRBJ1-2; no clear D. CDR1 and CDR2 (germline): KGHSY, FQNENV. This CDR3 spans 15 amino acids. V lost 0 bases to trimming and J lost 4 bases, with 12 bases between them. The CDR3 bases are TGTGCCAGCAGCCAATCGAGAGCCGAGGGCTATGGCTACACCTTC. Amino acid sequence: CASSQSRAEGYGYTF.

By proportion, this clone is medium-sized. This chain links TRBV7-6 with TRBJ2-1, with 8 bases lining up with TRBD2. After removal of 1 base from V and 0 bases from J, the junction contained 11 bases not matched to a gene. The CDR3 consists of 19 residues. The germline V gene has CDR1 SGHVS and CDR2 FNYEAQ. The CDR3 reads CASSLGYKIAGSSYNEQFF. For the CDR3, the DNA is TGTGCCAGCAGCTTAGGCTACAAAATAGCGGGGAGCTCCTACAATGAGCAGTTCTTC.

This chain links TRBV29-1 with TRBJ2-1, with a tentative D call TRBD2 (6 bases). The CDR3 totals 16 residues. The ends were cut back, 6 bases at V and 5 bases at J, with 23 bases in the middle. Germline-derived CDR1 and CDR2 are SQVTM and ANQGSEA. CDR3 amino acids: CSVNPTERGSNNEQFF. The DNA for the CDR3 is TGCAGCGTCAACCCGACGGAACGGGGGTCGAACAATGAGCAGTTCTTC.

This chain connects TRBV6-4 to TRBJ1-2; D remains ambiguous. This CDR3 is 14 amino acids long. Trimming took off 0 bases at V and 8 bases at J, with 13 bases between the two ends. Germline V gene data show CDR1 as MRHNA and CDR2 as SNTAGT. CDR3 bases: TGTGCCAGCAGTGACTCGACGCGGGTCGGGGGCTACACCTTC. Amino acid sequence: CASSDSTRVGGYTF.

V is TRBV2 and J is TRBJ1-1; D not resolved. The V end was cut by 4 bases, the J end by 2 bases, with 11 bases between. Looked up from germline, CDR1 is SNHLY and CDR2 is FYNNEI. The CDR3 has 14 amino acids. This CDR3 is CASSGFQSNTEAFF. CDR3 DNA sequence: TGTGCCAGCAGTGGGTTCCAGTCTAACACTGAAGCTTTCTTT.

This clone was observed a few times. The V call is TRBV18, the J call TRBJ1-2; D is perhaps TRBD1 (5 bases). The CDR3 runs to 12 residues. Germline CDR1 and CDR2: KGHSH and LQKENI. V lost 3 bases to trimming and J lost 8 bases, with 10 bases between them. The CDR3 nucleotides are TGTGCCAGCTCACCTTGGGGGGAAGGCTACACCTTC. The encoded protein is CASSPWGEGYTF.

This sequence joins TRBV7-9 and TRBJ1-2; D gene uncertain. CDR1 SEHNR and CDR2 FQNEAQ come from the germline V gene (reference sequence). Trimming shortened V by 1 base and J by 4 bases, and 13 bases separated the two germline ends. CDR3 length: 15 residues. The CDR3 coding sequence is TGTGCCAGCAGCTTAGTTCCAGAACCGATCTATGGCTACACCTTC. Translating it yields CASSLVPEPIYGYTF.

V and J are TRBV5-1 and TRBJ1-2, with D maybe TRBD1 (6 bases). The length of the CDR3 is 13 residues. Germline V gene sequence: CDR1 SGHRS, CDR2 YFSETQ. The germline V and J ends were trimmed by 4 bases and 7 bases, with 14 bases remaining between them. The CDR3 loop is CASSPTGSRGYTF. The CDR3 bases are TGCGCCAGCAGCCCGACAGGTTCCCGTGGCTACACCTTC.

The sample holds one count of this clone. This chain uses TRBV11-3 with TRBJ2-3, with TRBD2 identical over 8 bases. The J segment lost 3 bases and the V segment lost 3 bases, leaving 5 bases of the junction unmatched. CDR3 length: 15 amino acids. CDR1 and CDR2 (germline): SGHNT, YENEEA. The CDR3 protein is CASSFTGTRTDTQYF. Written as DNA, the CDR3 is TGTGCCAGCAGCTTCACCGGGACTAGAACAGATACGCAGTATTTT.

The chain employs TRBV15 and TRBJ2-1; D remains ambiguous. The germline V gene has CDR1 LNHNV and CDR2 YYDKDF (reference sequence). This CDR3 region has 15 residues. V lost 0 bases to trimming and J lost 2 bases, with 8 bases between them. The CDR3 DNA reads TGTGCCACCAGCAGAGATCCCATCCCCTACAATGAGCAGTTCTTC. Protein: CATSRDPIPYNEQFF.

The chain has TRBV3-1 (or the pseudogene TRBV3-2) and TRBJ1-2; 7 bases fit TRBD1. The CDR3 sequence is 15 residues long. The germline V gene encodes CDR1 LGHDT and CDR2 YNNKEL (reference sequence). The trim removed 3 bases at V and 2 bases at J, leaving 6 bases unmatched. The CDR3 bases are TGTGCCAGCAGCCATCCCGGACAGGCCAACTATGGCTACACCTTC. Translated, it gives CASSHPGQANYGYTF.

The V and J genes are TRBV28 and TRBJ1-5, with D possibly TRBD1 on 6 matching bases. This CDR3 has 17 amino acids. V was pared by 4 bases and J by 0 bases, with 16 bases between. The germline gives CDR1 MDHEN, CDR2 SYDVKM. The CDR3 here is CASSSARTAYSNQPQHF. The CDR3 nucleotides are TGTGCCAGCAGTTCTGCTCGGACAGCTTATAGCAATCAGCCCCAGCATTTT.

V usage is TRBV27 and J usage is TRBJ2-4; 7 positions agree with TRBD1. In germline, CDR1 is MNHEY, CDR2 SMNVEV (reference sequence). V gave up 7 bases and J gave up 7 bases; unmatched junction bases: 16. CDR3 size: 16 residues. The CDR3 DNA sequence: TGTGCCAGCACTACCACGACAGGGTCACATTTGAACATTCAGTACTTC. This gives the protein CASTTTTGSHLNIQYF.

This chain uses TRBV28 with TRBJ1-2, with D uncertain. This CDR3 has 14 amino acids. The germline V gene encodes CDR1 MDHEN and CDR2 SYDVKM. Trimming stripped 5 bases from V and 10 bases from J, with 20 bases between. In DNA, the CDR3 is TGTGCCAGCAGTCTAATTATACGGTCCCCTGACTACACCTTC. Translating it yields CASSLIIRSPDYTF.

The rearrangement uses TRBV5-1 and TRBJ1-1, with D possibly matching TRBD1 (5 bases). V was trimmed by 5 bases and J by 3 bases, leaving 14 bases between them. The germline CDR1 and CDR2 sequences are SGHRS and YFSETQ. CDR3 size: 14 residues. CDR3 coding DNA: TGCGCCAGCAGAGAAGGGGCTGGGCACACTGAAGCTTTCTTT. It codes for CASREGAGHTEAFF. The variable domain in full, completed from reference TRBV5-1 and TRBJ1-1, reads KAGVTQTPRYLIKTRGQQVTLSCSPISGHRSVSWYQQTPGQGLQFLFEYFSETQRNKGNFPGRFSGRQFSNSRSEMNVSTLELGDSALYLCASREGAGHTEAFFGQGTRLTVV.

The sample holds one count of this clone. The chain links TRBV5-1 to TRBJ1-1, with a tentative D call TRBD1 (6 bases). CDR1 is SGHRS and CDR2 is YFSETQ in the germline V gene. The CDR3 runs 15 residues. Between the trimmed V and J ends, which lost 0 bases and 1 base, there was a span of 10 bases. The CDR3 bases are TGCGCCAGCAGCTTGGCTGGGACACCGAACACTGAAGCTTTCTTT. Its protein product is CASSLAGTPNTEAFF.

The chain links TRBV7-8 to TRBJ1-4, with TRBD1 identical over 10 bases. Losses at the gene ends were 6 bases for V and 7 bases for J; bases not matched to a gene: 8. The CDR3 runs 15 residues. Germline CDR1 and CDR2: SGHVS and FQNEAQ. The CDR3 DNA reads TGTGCCAGCAGGGAGCGTAGGACAGGGGGTGAAAAACTGTTTTTT. This translates into CASRERRTGGEKLFF.

The chain has TRBV25-1 and TRBJ1-5; 10 bases align to TRBD1. V trimming: 8 bases; J trimming: 5 bases; junction bases outside the gene matches: 9. The germline CDR1 and CDR2 sequences are MGHDK and SYGVNS. The CDR3 runs 15 residues. CDR3 sequence: CASRKRTGGDQPQHF. The CDR3 DNA follows: TGTGCCAGCCGAAAGAGGACAGGGGGAGATCAGCCCCAGCATTTT. Together with reference TRBV25-1 and TRBJ1-5, the CDR3 gives the full variable domain: EADIYQTPRYLVIGTGKKITLECSQTMGHDKMYWYQQDPGMELHLIHYSYGVNSTEKGDLSSESTVSRIRTEHFPLTLESARPSHTSQYLCASRKRTGGDQPQHFGDGTRLSIL.